In its sample, the clone carrying this T cell receptor beta chain was seen many times. The CDR3 is made up of 14 amino acids. V was clipped by 0 bases and J by 7 bases, with 10 bases between them. The germline gives CDR1 SGHAT, CDR2 FQNNGV. This record comes from a study of low-dose radiotherapy and immunotherapy resistance in tumors. About the study: Those assigned to Cohort 2 were treated with 1 Gy per fraction every two weeks (13 Gy in total over 26 weeks). Patients took aspirin (300 mg orally, daily) for four cycles beginning at cycle 1 day 1.

Alpha- and beta-chain coverage of first-strand cDNA came from TRAV- and TRBV-specific primers. Using a constant-region primer together with a V-primer adapter, TCRs were subjected to approximately 20 PCR cycles of amplification. TCRdb re-called the reads with MiXCR, one entry per CDR3 protein. The repertoire holds around 80,000 distinct CDR3 sequences, with less than 20% as singletons. Time point specified: after trial treatment. The treatment was: LDRT plus nivolumab, ipilimumab, low-dose cyclophosphamide and aspirin (RACIN trial). The donors' regimen was nivolumab, ipilimumab, aspirin, low-dose cyclophosphamide and low-dose radiotherapy.

Sequencing used PBMCs, obtained after low-dose radiotherapy plus immunotherapy. The TCR sequence derives from a male donor with prostate cancer. The chain has TRBV11-2 and TRBJ2-1; D possibly corresponds to TRBD1 (5 bases). CDR3 sequence reads: CASSLEGASNEQFF. In DNA form, the CDR3 reads TGTGCCAGCAGCTTAGAAGGGGCGAGTAATGAGCAGTTCTTC.